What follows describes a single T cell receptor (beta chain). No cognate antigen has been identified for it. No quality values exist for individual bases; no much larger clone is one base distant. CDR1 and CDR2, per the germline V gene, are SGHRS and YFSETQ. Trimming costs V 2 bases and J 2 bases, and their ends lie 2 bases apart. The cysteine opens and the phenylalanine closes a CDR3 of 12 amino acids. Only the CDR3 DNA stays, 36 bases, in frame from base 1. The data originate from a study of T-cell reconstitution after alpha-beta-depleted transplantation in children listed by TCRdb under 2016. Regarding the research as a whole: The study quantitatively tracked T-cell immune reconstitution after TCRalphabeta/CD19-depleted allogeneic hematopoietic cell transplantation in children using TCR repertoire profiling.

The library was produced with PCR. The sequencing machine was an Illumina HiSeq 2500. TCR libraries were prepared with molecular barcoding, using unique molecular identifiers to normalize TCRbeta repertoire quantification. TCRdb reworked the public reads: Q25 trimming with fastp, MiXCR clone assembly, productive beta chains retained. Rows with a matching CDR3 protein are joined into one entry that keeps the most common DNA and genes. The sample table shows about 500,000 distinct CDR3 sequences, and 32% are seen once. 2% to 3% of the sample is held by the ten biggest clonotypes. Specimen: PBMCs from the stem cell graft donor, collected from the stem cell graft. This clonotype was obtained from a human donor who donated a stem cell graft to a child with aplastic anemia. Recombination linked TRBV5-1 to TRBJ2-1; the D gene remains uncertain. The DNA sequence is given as TGCGCCAGCAGCTTTACCTACAATGAGCAGTTCTTC. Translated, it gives CASSFTYNEQFF.